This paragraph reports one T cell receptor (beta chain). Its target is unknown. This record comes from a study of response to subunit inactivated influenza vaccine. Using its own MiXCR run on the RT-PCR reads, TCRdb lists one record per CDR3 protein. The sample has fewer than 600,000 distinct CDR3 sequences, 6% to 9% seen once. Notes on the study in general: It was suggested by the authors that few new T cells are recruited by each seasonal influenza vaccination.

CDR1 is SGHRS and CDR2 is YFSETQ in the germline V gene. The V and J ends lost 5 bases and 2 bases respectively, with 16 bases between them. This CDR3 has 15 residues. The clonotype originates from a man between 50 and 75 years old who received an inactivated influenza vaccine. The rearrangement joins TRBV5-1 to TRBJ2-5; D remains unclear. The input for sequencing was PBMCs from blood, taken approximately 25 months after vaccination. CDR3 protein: CASSIGVTLQETQYF. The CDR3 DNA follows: TGCGCCAGCAGTATTGGGGTTACACTACAAGAGACCCAGTACTTC.